These T cell receptor beta chains were read from a single sample in a study of T cells after yellow fever vaccination. TCRdb used MiXCR to reprocess the 5' RACE reads, holding one entry per CDR3 protein. The sample records roughly 500,000 distinct CDR3 sequences, 15% to 20% being singletons. The specimen comprised PBMCs, sampled 15 days after the yellow fever booster vaccination. The receptor source for this set is a man aged 25 to 45 who received the YFV17D yellow fever vaccine. CDR3s include the opening cysteine and the closing phenylalanine or tryptophan. A D gene is named only where the DNA matches it firmly. Not every row has a clone size; where given, it reads once, few, many or a size class.

. TRBJ2-7 few TRBV6-6 TGTGCCAGCAGTCAACAGGCGACCGAGCAGTACTTC CASSQQATEQYF
. TRBJ2-2 few TRBV30 TGTGCCTGGAGTGTCGGGAGTTTCGCCGGGGAGCTGTTTTTT CAWSVGSFAGELFF
TRBD2 TRBJ2-7 . TRBV7-2 TGTGCCAGCAGCTTATCTAGCGGCGCCTACGAGCAGTACTTC CASSLSSGAYEQYF
. TRBJ2-1 once TRBV20-1 TGCAGTGCTACTAGGCCGGAAAATGAGCAGTTCTTC CSATRPENEQFF
. TRBJ2-3 . TRBV14 TGTGCCAGCAGCCAAGAATCCGGGCGACCTCGCACAGATACGCAGTATTTT CASSQESGRPRTDTQYF
. TRBJ2-5 . TRBV5-6 TGTGCCAGCAGCTATACCGGGCTTCTGAAAGAGACCCAGTACTTC CASSYTGLLKETQYF
. TRBJ2-1 many TRBV7-2 TGTGCCAGCAGCTTGGCGGGACCCTACAATGAGCAGTTCTTC CASSLAGPYNEQFF
TRBD2 TRBJ2-2 . TRBV7-3 TGTGCCAGCAGCTTATTAGCGGGAGCTAACACCGGGGAGCTGTTTTTT CASSLLAGANTGELFF
TRBD2 TRBJ2-1 few TRBV9 TGTGCCAGCAGCTTTAGCGGGAGGGCCGATGAGCAGTTCTTC CASSFSGRADEQFF
TRBD2 TRBJ2-5 . TRBV9 TGTGCCAGCAGCGTAGTTAGCGGGAGTATAGAGACCCAGTACTTC CASSVVSGSIETQYF
TRBD1 TRBJ2-7 few TRBV27 TGTGCCAGCAGTTTACGTTCCGGGACACAAAGGGGGCCCTACGAGCAGTACTTC CASSLRSGTQRGPYEQYF
. TRBJ1-5 few TRBV7-2 TGTGCCAGCAGCTTAATGGGGTACGGTCAGCCCCAGCATTTT CASSLMGYGQPQHF
. TRBJ2-7 few TRBV7-2 TGTGCCAGCAGCTTAGGTAGCCTAGTCTACGAGCAGTACTTC CASSLGSLVYEQYF
TRBD2 TRBJ2-1 . TRBV20-1 TGCAGTGCTAGAGGACTAGCGGGAGAAAGGTGGGATGAGCAGTTCTTC CSARGLAGERWDEQFF
. TRBJ2-3 . TRBV20-1 TGCAGTGCTACCCCAGCAGTGGGACACCCAGATACGCAGTATTTT CSATPAVGHPDTQYF
TRBD1 TRBJ2-7 . TRBV5-1 TGCGCCAGCAGCTTGCAATCGGGACAGGGAATAGGCGGGCAGTACTTC CASSLQSGQGIGGQYF
. TRBJ2-1 few TRBV30 TGTGCCTGGATGAAGGTGGGAAATGAGCAGTTCTTC CAWMKVGNEQFF
. TRBJ2-3 few TRBV27 TGTGCCAGCGGGGGACATACGCAGTATTTT CASGGHTQYF
TRBD2 TRBJ2-1 . TRBV11-2 TGTGCCAGCAGCTTACTAGCGGACTCCTACAATGAGCAGTTCTTC CASSLLADSYNEQFF
TRBD1 TRBJ1-1 few TRBV10-3 TGTGCCGCAAGACAGGGAATGAACACTGAAGCTTTCTTT CAARQGMNTEAFF
. TRBJ2-7 . TRBV14 TGTGCCAGCAGCCAACAGATAGGCACCTACGAGCAGTACTTC CASSQQIGTYEQYF
TRBD1 TRBJ1-2 few TRBV6-1 TGTGCCAGCAGCCCGGGACAGGGCCGTAACTATGGCTACACCTTC CASSPGQGRNYGYTF
. TRBJ2-3 few TRBV6-5 TGTGCCAGCAGTTACTCCGTTGTCTTTCTGGACTCAGTCACAGATACGCAGTATTTT CASSYSVVFLDSVTDTQYF
. TRBJ1-6 many TRBV30 TGTGCCTGGAGTGTACAGGGAGGTAATTCACCCCTCCACTTT CAWSVQGGNSPLHF
TRBD2 TRBJ2-7 . TRBV6-5 TGTGCCAGCAGTTACCGGTCGACTAGCGGAACCTACGAGCAGTACTTC CASSYRSTSGTYEQYF
. TRBJ2-1 few TRBV29-1 TGCAGCGTTGGGACTACATACAATGAGCAGTTCTTC CSVGTTYNEQFF
. TRBJ1-5 . TRBV15 TGTGCCACCAGCAGAGATCTGGGGGTCGCTCAGCCCCAGCATTTT CATSRDLGVAQPQHF
TRBD1 TRBJ2-7 once TRBV20-1 TGCAGTGCACCGACAGGGATTACCTACGAGCAGTACTTC CSAPTGITYEQYF
TRBD2 TRBJ2-2 . TRBV20-1 TGCAGTGCTAGAGGACTAGCGGGTGGCACTTCGAACACCGGGGAGCTGTTTTTT CSARGLAGGTSNTGELFF
TRBD1 TRBJ1-2 . TRBV20-1 TGCAGTGCTAGTGATCCGGGACAGGGGTATGGCTACACCTTC CSASDPGQGYGYTF
. TRBJ1-1 . TRBV6-5 TGTGCCAGCAGTTACTCGACGGGGGCGAACACTGAAGCTTTCTTT CASSYSTGANTEAFF
. TRBJ2-7 . TRBV5-1 TGCGCCAGCAGCTTCGGTAGGGAGTACGAGCAGTACTTC CASSFGREYEQYF
TRBD2 TRBJ2-3 . TRBV5-1 TGCGCCAGCAGTGGCGGGAGCGGCACAGATACGCAGTATTTT CASSGGSGTDTQYF
TRBD2 TRBJ2-7 few TRBV2 TGTGCCAGCAGTGATTTGGCGGGAGTCGAGCAGTACTTC CASSDLAGVEQYF
TRBD2 TRBJ2-1 . TRBV5-6 TGTGCCAGCAGCTTGTTTTCAGCGGGAGACAGTAATGAGCAGTTCTTC CASSLFSAGDSNEQFF
TRBD2 TRBJ2-2 . TRBV7-2 TGTGCCAGCAGCTTAGATAGCGGGAGTGTCACCGGGGAGCTGTTTTTT CASSLDSGSVTGELFF
. TRBJ2-5 . TRBV18 TGTGCCAGCTCACCACGGGAGAGCAGAAGGGAGACCCAGTACTTC CASSPRESRRETQYF
. TRBJ2-2 few TRBV7-8 TGTGCCAGCAGCTTACAAGGGGGAATGACGAACACCGGGGAGCTGTTTTTT CASSLQGGMTNTGELFF
. TRBJ2-2 few TRBV10-1 TGCGCCAGCAGTATGGAGTATGGCGGGGAGCTGTTTTTT CASSMEYGGELFF
TRBD2 TRBJ2-1 many TRBV3-1 TGTGCCAGCAGCCAAGATGTCCCGGGACTAGCGGGAGGGAGCTCCTACAATGAGCAGTTCTTC CASSQDVPGLAGGSSYNEQFF
TRBD1 TRBJ2-7 few TRBV29-1 TGCAGCGTGTCCTTGGGGGACAGCTCCTACGAGCAGTACTTC CSVSLGDSSYEQYF